The next 15 T cell receptor beta chains were all read from a single sample in a study of cytomegalovirus exposure and HLA in healthy donors. 60 Vbeta and 13 Jbeta primers were used in PCR. Profiling relied on immunoSEQ multiplex PCR, and the TCRdb table lists in-frame clones only, not all of them. Of more than 80,000 clones in the sample, over 55% are singletons; the top ten hold about 2.5%. Material: PBMCs. All receptors derive from a female donor in good health and CMV-seronegative.

DNA for the CDR3: TGTGCCAGCAGCTCACCGACAGGGGCAGTGTCCTACGAGCAGTACTTC. Its translation is CASSSPTGAVSYEQYF. This rearrangement joins TRBV7-9 to TRBJ2-7; TRBD1 aligns across 8 bases. This CDR3 is built from 16 residues. CDR1 and CDR2 from the germline V gene are SEHNR and FQNEAQ (reference sequence). V dropped 4 bases and J dropped 1; count of bases not matched to a gene: 9.

The V call is TRBV9, the J call TRBJ2-7, with 9 bases lining up with TRBD1. The CDR3 loop spans 14 amino acids. Germline trimming cut 4 bases from V and 7 bases from J; bases unmatched to any gene: 9. Germline V gene lookup returns CDR1 SGDLS and CDR2 YYNGEE. Written as DNA, the CDR3 is TGTGCCAGCAGCTTCACCGGGACAGGGCAAGAGCAGTACTTC. Translated, it gives CASSFTGTGQEQYF.

This clone was picked up a small number of times. The J gene is TRBJ2-1, the V gene TRBV6-1; possible D gene TRBD1, 6 bases. V dropped 8 bases and J dropped 10 bases, with 15 bases sitting between them. This CDR3 spans 12 amino acids. CDR1 is MNHNS, CDR2 SASEGT, per germline. Written as DNA, the CDR3 is TGTGCCAGCGCAACTACAGGGTGGGAGCAGTTCTTC. As protein: CASATTGWEQFF.

The V and J genes are TRBV15 and TRBJ2-3; weak D call: TRBD2 (6 bases). The V end was cut by 4 bases, the J end by 6 bases, with 14 bases between. The CDR3 has 14 residues. In germline, CDR1 is LNHNV, CDR2 YYDKDF (reference sequence). CDR3 in amino acids: CATSIGSGVDTQYF. The CDR3 DNA is TGTGCCACCAGCATCGGGAGTGGTGTGGATACGCAGTATTTT.

The chain employs TRBV2 and TRBJ2-3; the D gene is possibly TRBD2 (6 bases). The V gene lost 7 bases and the J gene lost 0 bases, with 11 bases spanning the gap. From germline, CDR1 is SNHLY and CDR2 FYNNEI. This CDR3 spans 14 amino acids. CDR3 in amino acids: CASKGGTSTDTQYF. DNA for the CDR3: TGTGCCAGCAAGGGCGGGACTAGCACAGATACGCAGTATTTT.

This chain joins TRBV5-5 and TRBJ2-1, with D unresolved. Germline V gene data show CDR1 as SGHKS and CDR2 as YYEKEE (reference sequence). V lost 0 bases to trimming and J lost 0 bases, with 13 bases between them. This CDR3 comprises 17 residues. The CDR3 is CASSLAERVSSYNEQFF. The CDR3 DNA reads as TGTGCCAGCAGCTTGGCAGAACGGGTAAGCTCCTACAATGAGCAGTTCTTC. Full variable domain (remainder filled in from reference TRBV5-5 and TRBJ2-1): DAGVTQSPTHLIKTRGQQVTLRCSPISGHKSVSWYQQVLGQGPQFIFQYYEKEERGRGNFPDRFSARQFPNYSSELNVNALLLGDSALYLCASSLAERVSSYNEQFFGPGTRLTVL.

This clone was seen only a few times. Within the sample, other DNA sequences also encode this same CDR3. The chain combines TRBV9 with TRBJ1-1, with D perhaps matching TRBD1 (5 bases). CDR1 and CDR2 from the germline V gene are SGDLS and YYNGEE. The V gene lost 2 bases and the J gene lost 1 base, with 9 bases spanning the gap. This CDR3 region has 14 residues. In nucleotides, the CDR3 is TGTGCCAGCAGCGTGGGGACTGGGAACACTGAAGCTTTCTTT. This encodes CASSVGTGNTEAFF. Full variable domain (rest looked up from reference TRBV9 and TRBJ1-1): DSGVTQTPKHLITATGQRVTLRCSPRSGDLSVYWYQQSLDQGLQFLIQYYNGEERAKGNILERFSAQQFPDLHSELNLSSLELGDSALYFCASSVGTGNTEAFFGQGTRLTVV.

This clone has only one observation. V and J are TRBV29-1 and TRBJ2-1; TRBD2 matches 14 bases. Germline V gives CDR1 SQVTM, CDR2 ANQGSEA. V shed 7 bases, J shed 0 bases, and the junction held 2 bases outside the gene matches. This CDR3 has 15 residues. CDR3 sequence reads: CSAGTSGSSYNEQFF. The CDR3 DNA sequence: TGCAGCGCCGGGACTAGCGGGAGCTCCTACAATGAGCAGTTCTTC.

The CDR3 DNA reads TGTGCCAGCAGCCCCGGGACAGGGAATTGGTGGGGCTACACCTTC. It specifies CASSPGTGNWWGYTF. The chain recombines TRBV7-3 with TRBJ1-2, with TRBD1 identical over 9 bases. The trim removed 5 bases at V and 8 bases at J, leaving 12 bases unmatched. The CDR3 has 15 residues. Germline values: CDR1 SGHTA, CDR2 FQGTGA.

The chain recombines TRBV7-2 with TRBJ2-7; TRBD1 is a possible D gene (6 bases). The CDR3 has 16 residues. The germline CDR1 and CDR2 sequences are SGHTA and FQGNSA. Deletions cut 7 bases from V and 1 base from J, with 20 bases between. CDR3 sequence reads: CASTEGSGHKSYEQYF. DNA for the CDR3: TGTGCCAGCACCGAGGGCTCGGGACACAAGTCCTACGAGCAGTACTTC.

This clone came up a few times. The genes are TRBV5-5 and TRBJ1-4, with D maybe TRBD1 (6 bases). The CDR3 covers 14 residues. Germline V gene lookup returns CDR1 SGHKS and CDR2 YYEKEE (reference sequence). V was cut by 3 bases and J by 3 bases, with 9 bases left in between. The CDR3 reads CASSSGDPNEKLFF. CDR3 bases: TGTGCCAGCAGCTCAGGGGACCCTAATGAAAAACTGTTTTTT.

This clone was counted a single time. The CDR3 DNA reads as TGTGCCAGCAGCGTAGACAGGGAGATCGAAAAACTGTTTTTT. This encodes CASSVDREIEKLFF. The chain uses TRBV7-9 and TRBJ1-4; 7 bases map to TRBD1. Germline CDR1 is SEHNR and CDR2 is FQNEAQ (reference sequence). CDR3 length equals 14 residues. V lost 5 bases and J lost 8; bases outside the gene matches: 8.

This chain connects TRBV9 to TRBJ2-5; 7 bases agree with TRBD1. With 6 bases clipped from V and 5 bases from J, the junction kept 10 bases outside the gene matches. The germline CDR1 and CDR2 sequences are SGDLS and YYNGEE. The CDR3 totals 14 residues. DNA for the CDR3: TGTGCCAGCACCCTCGGACAGGTGGGGGAGACCCAGTACTTC. The encoded protein is CASTLGQVGETQYF.

The chain combines TRBV15 with TRBJ1-4; the D is unclear. Germline values: CDR1 LNHNV, CDR2 YYDKDF (reference sequence). V lost 0 bases, J lost 0 bases, and 8 bases lay in between. The CDR3 runs 16 residues. The CDR3 region is CATSRDVQTTNEKLFF. In nucleotides, the CDR3 is TGTGCCACCAGCAGAGATGTGCAGACAACTAATGAAAAACTGTTTTTT.

CDR3 amino acids: CASSRGRGAPGDTEAFF. The CDR3 DNA reads TGTGCCAGCAGTCGGGGGAGGGGCGCCCCGGGGGACACTGAAGCTTTCTTT. The V gene is TRBV27, the J gene TRBJ1-1; perhaps TRBD1 as D (5 bases). The CDR3 covers 17 residues. The germline V and J ends were trimmed by 5 bases and 3 bases, with 22 bases remaining between them. Germline lookup yields CDR1 MNHEY and CDR2 SMNVEV (reference sequence).